One sample yielded the 8 T cell receptor beta chains listed below, sequenced in a study of shared clonotypes between healthy human individuals. The repertoire was sequenced with immunoSEQ multiplex PCR; TCRdb's copy has only in-frame clones and lacks some. The profile shows 2,500,000 or so clones, roughly 93% of them singletons. Sequenced: naive CD4+ T cells from PBMCs. Subset defined: CD45RA+ positively selected. Receptors originate from a man aged 18 to 30 in good health. Some clones in this sample may be carry-over from other donors' samples.

The gene calls are TRBV7-8 and TRBJ2-7, with TRBD2 identical over 12 bases. V lost 5 bases, J lost 4 bases, and 18 bases stayed unmatched. The CDR3 spans 19 residues. Germline-derived CDR1 and CDR2 are SGHVS and FQNEAQ. CDR3: CASSPRIPTPGTSGYEQYF. The CDR3 DNA reads TGTGCCAGCAGCCCTAGAATACCGACGCCGGGGACTAGCGGGTACGAGCAGTACTTC. Filled out from reference TRBV7-8 and TRBJ2-7, the complete variable domain reads GAGVSQSPRYKVAKRGQDVALRCDPISGHVSLFWYQQALGQGPEFLTYFQNEAQLDKSGLPSDRFFAERPEGSVSTLKIQRTQQEDSAVYLCASSPRIPTPGTSGYEQYFGPGTRLTVT.

This clone appeared once. The chain carries TRBV5-1 and TRBJ2-7; the D gene is possibly TRBD2 (5 bases). V shed 2 bases and J shed 4 bases, with 13 bases lying between them. This CDR3 has 14 amino acids. Germline values: CDR1 SGHRS, CDR2 YFSETQ. In nucleotides, the CDR3 is TGCGCCAGCAGCTTCTTTGGGAGTATGTACGAGCAGTACTTC. It translates to CASSFFGSMYEQYF.

This chain connects TRBV27 to TRBJ2-3, with 9 bases that match TRBD1. The V and J ends lost 6 bases and 2 bases, in that order; junction bases with no gene match: 6. Germline CDR1 MNHEY, CDR2 SMNVEV (reference sequence). This CDR3 has 15 amino acids. The CDR3 bases are TGTGCCAGCAGACGGACAGGGGCCTACACAGATACGCAGTATTTT. This gives the protein CASRRTGAYTDTQYF.

The rearrangement links TRBV28 to TRBJ2-7, with 11 nucleotides matching TRBD1. This CDR3 has 19 residues. In germline, CDR1 is MDHEN, CDR2 SYDVKM. J was trimmed by 2 bases and V by 3 bases; bases with no gene match: 15. The CDR3 here is CASSFPPGQGAKFPYEQYF. CDR3 DNA sequence: TGTGCCAGCAGTTTTCCCCCCGGACAGGGGGCAAAGTTCCCCTACGAGCAGTACTTC.

This chain uses TRBV7-9 with TRBJ1-1, with D possibly matching TRBD1 (5 bases). This CDR3 spans 15 amino acids. V was cut by 3 bases and J by 7 bases, with 18 bases left in between. Germline V gene data show CDR1 as SEHNR and CDR2 as FQNEAQ (reference sequence). DNA for the CDR3: TGTGCCAGCAGCTTCGGAAAAGGGGCGCGTGGTGAAGCTTTCTTT. It encodes CASSFGKGARGEAFF.

As to this clone: Other DNA sequences within the sample encode an identical CDR3. The V call is TRBV5-4, the J call TRBJ2-3; 10 bases match TRBD2. V was pared by 1 base and J by 0 bases, with 5 bases of the junction left unmatched. Looked up from germline, CDR1 is SGHNT and CDR2 is YYREEE (reference sequence). The CDR3 runs to 17 residues. This CDR3 is CASSLRLAGASTDTQYF. The CDR3 DNA is TGTGCCAGCAGCTTGCGGCTAGCGGGAGCCAGCACAGATACGCAGTATTTT.

This clone appeared once. The chain couples TRBV5-6 to TRBJ1-2; D unresolved. V gave up 4 bases and J gave up 8 bases, with 18 bases separating them. Germline assignment: CDR1 SGHDT and CDR2 YYEEEE. The CDR3 runs to 14 residues. The chain's CDR3 is CASSLTPLSGGYTF. CDR3 coding DNA: TGTGCCAGCAGCCTCACACCCCTGTCCGGGGGCTACACCTTC.

V usage is TRBV4-1 and J usage is TRBJ2-3; 16 bases fit TRBD2. The germline gives CDR1 MGHRA, CDR2 YSYEKL. V trimming: 0 bases; J trimming: 4 bases; junction bases outside the gene matches: 13. This CDR3 is built from 21 residues. The CDR3 here is CASSQEETGTSGRARSDTQYF. The CDR3 DNA reads TGCGCCAGCAGCCAAGAAGAAACCGGGACTAGCGGGAGGGCCAGGTCAGATACGCAGTATTTT.